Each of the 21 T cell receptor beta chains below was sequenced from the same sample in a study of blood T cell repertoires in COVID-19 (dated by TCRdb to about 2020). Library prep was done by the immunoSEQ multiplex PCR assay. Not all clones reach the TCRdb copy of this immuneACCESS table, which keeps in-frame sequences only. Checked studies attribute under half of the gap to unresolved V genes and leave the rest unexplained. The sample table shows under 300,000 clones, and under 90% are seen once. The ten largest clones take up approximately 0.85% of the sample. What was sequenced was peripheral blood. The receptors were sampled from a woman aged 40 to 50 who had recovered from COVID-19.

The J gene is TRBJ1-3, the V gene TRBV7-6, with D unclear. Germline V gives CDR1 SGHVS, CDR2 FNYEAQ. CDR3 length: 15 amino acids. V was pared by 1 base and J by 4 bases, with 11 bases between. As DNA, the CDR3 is TGTGCCAGCAGCTTAGACCATACCGCGGGAAACACCATATATTTT. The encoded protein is CASSLDHTAGNTIYF.

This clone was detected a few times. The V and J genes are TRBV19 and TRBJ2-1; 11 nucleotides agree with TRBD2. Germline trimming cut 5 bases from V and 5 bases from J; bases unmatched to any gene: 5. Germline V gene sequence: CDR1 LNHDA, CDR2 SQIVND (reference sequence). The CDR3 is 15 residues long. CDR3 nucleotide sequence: TGTGCCAGTAGTCCAACTAGCGGGGGCCACAATGAGCAGTTCTTC. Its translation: CASSPTSGGHNEQFF.

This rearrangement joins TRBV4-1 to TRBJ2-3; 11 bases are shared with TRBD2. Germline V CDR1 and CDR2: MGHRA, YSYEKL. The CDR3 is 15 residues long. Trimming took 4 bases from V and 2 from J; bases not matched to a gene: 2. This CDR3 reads CASSRGLADTDTQYF. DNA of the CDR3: TGCGCCAGCAGCCGGGGACTAGCGGACACAGATACGCAGTATTTT.

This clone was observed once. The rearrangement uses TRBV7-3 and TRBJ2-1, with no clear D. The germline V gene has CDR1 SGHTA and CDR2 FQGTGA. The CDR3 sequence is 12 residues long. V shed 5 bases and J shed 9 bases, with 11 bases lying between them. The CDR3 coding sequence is TGTGCCAGCAGCGAGCTGTCCGGTGAGCAGTTCTTC. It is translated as CASSELSGEQFF.

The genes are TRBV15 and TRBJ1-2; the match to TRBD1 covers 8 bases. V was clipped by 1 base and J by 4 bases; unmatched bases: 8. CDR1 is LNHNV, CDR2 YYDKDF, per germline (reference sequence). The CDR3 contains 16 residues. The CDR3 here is CATSRGRTGYIYGYTF. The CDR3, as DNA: TGTGCCACCAGCAGAGGACGGACAGGGTACATCTATGGCTACACCTTC.

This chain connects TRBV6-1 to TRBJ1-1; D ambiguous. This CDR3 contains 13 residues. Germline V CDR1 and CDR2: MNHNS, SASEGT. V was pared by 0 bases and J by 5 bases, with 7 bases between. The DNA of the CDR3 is TGTGCCAGCAGTGAAGCGAGTATGACTGAAGCTTTCTTT. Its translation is CASSEASMTEAFF.

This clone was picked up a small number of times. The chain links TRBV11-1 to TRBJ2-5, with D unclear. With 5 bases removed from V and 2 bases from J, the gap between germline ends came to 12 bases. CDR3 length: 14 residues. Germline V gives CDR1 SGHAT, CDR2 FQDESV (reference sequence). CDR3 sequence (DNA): TGTGCCAGCAGCAGAGGAACATTACAAGAGACCCAGTACTTC. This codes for CASSRGTLQETQYF.

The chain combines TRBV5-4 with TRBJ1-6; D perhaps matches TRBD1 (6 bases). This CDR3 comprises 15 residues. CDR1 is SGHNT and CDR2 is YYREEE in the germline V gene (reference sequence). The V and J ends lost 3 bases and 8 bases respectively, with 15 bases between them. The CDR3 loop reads CASSSVQGADSPLHF. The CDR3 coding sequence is TGTGCCAGCAGCTCAGTACAGGGAGCCGATTCACCCCTCCACTTT.

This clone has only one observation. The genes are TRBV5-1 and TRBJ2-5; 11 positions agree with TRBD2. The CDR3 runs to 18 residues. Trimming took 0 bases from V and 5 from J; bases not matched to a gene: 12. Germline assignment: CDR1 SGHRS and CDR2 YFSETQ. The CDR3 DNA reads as TGCGCCAGCAGCTTGGGTAGCGGGAGGGCGAATTTCCGGGAGACCCAGTACTTC. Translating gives CASSLGSGRANFRETQYF.

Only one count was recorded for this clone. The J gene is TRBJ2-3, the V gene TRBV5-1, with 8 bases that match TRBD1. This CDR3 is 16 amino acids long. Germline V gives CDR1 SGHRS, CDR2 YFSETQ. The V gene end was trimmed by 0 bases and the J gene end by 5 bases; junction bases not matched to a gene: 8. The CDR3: CASSLGDRGLGDTQYF. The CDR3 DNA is TGCGCCAGCAGCTTGGGCGACAGGGGCTTGGGAGATACGCAGTATTTT.

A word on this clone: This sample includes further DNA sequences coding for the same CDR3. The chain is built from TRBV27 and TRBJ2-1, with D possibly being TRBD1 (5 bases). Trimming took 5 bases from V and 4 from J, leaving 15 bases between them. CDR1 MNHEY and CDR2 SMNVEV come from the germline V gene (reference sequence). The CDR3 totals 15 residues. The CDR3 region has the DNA TGTGCCAGCAGTCTTGACAGCTCTTCTTACAATGAGCAGTTCTTC. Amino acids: CASSLDSSSYNEQFF.

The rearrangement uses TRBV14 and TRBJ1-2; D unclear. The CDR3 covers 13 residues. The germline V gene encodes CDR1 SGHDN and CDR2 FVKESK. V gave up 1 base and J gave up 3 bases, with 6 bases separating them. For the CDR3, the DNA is TGTGCCAGCAGCCAAGGGCAGGACTATGGCTACACCTTC. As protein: CASSQGQDYGYTF.

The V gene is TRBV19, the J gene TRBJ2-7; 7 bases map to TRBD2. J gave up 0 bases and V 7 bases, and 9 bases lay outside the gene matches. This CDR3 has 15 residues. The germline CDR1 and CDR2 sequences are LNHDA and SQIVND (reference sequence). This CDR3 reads CASTPAGGSSYEQYF. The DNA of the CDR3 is TGTGCCAGTACCCCGGCGGGCGGGAGCTCCTACGAGCAGTACTTC.

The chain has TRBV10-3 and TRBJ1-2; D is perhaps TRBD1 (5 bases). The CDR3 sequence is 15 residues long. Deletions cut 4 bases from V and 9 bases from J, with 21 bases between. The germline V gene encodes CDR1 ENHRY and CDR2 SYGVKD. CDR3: CAISVDPPGRGSYTF. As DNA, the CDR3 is TGTGCCATCAGTGTGGACCCGCCGGGGCGGGGGAGCTACACCTTC.

The CDR3 loop reads CSVVWNTEAFF. The CDR3 DNA reads TGCAGCGTTGTATGGAACACTGAAGCTTTCTTT. The gene calls are TRBV29-1 and TRBJ1-1; unclear D gene. The length of the CDR3 is 11 residues. Germline V gene data show CDR1 as SQVTM and CDR2 as ANQGSEA. Trimming removed 4 bases from V and 1 base from J, with 4 bases in between.

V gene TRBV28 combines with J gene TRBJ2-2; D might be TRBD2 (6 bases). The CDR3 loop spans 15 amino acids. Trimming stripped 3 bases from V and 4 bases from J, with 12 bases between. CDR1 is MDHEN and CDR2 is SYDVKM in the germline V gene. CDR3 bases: TGTGCCAGCAGTTTTAGGACTATAATCACCGGGGAGCTGTTTTTT. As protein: CASSFRTIITGELFF.

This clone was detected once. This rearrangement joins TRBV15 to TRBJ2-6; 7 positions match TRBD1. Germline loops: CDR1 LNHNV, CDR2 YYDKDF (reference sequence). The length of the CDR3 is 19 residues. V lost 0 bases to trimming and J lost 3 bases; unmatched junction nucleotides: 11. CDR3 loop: CATSRDNRGGRYGANVLTF. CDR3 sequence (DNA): TGTGCCACCAGCAGAGATAATCGAGGGGGCAGGTATGGGGCCAACGTCCTGACTTTC.

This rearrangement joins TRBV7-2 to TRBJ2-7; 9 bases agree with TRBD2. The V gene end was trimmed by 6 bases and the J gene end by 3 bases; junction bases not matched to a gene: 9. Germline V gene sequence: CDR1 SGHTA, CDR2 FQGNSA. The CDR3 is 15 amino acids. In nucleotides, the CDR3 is TGTGCCAGCAGAGATACTAGCGGGCCGCTCTACGAGCAGTACTTC. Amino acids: CASRDTSGPLYEQYF.

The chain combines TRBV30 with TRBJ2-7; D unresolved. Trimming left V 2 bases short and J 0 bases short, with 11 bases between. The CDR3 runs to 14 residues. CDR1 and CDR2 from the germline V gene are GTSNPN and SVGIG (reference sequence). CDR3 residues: CAWSIGGVSYEQYF. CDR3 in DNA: TGTGCCTGGAGTATTGGCGGTGTCTCCTACGAGCAGTACTTC.

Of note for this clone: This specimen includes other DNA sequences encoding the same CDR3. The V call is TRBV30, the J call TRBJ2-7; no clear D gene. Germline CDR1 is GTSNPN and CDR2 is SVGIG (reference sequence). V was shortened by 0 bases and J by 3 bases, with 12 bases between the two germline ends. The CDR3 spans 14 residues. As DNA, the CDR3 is TGTGCCTGGAGTGTAGGCGGTAGCAGCTACGAGCAGTACTTC. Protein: CAWSVGGSSYEQYF.

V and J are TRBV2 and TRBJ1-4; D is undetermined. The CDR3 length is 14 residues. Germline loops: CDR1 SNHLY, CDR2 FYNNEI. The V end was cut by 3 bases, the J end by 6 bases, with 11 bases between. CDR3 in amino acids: CASSEPNFHEKLFF. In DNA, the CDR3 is TGTGCCAGCAGTGAGCCAAACTTTCATGAAAAACTGTTTTTT.